One and the same sample provided the 12 T cell receptor beta chains below, sequenced in a study of neurological immune-mediated disorders. TCRdb called the 5' RACE reads again in MiXCR, with one record for every CDR3 protein. The sample records about 120,000 distinct CDR3 sequences, about 3.4% being singletons. The sequenced material came from PBMCs. All receptors derive from a woman aged 25-40 years with multiple sclerosis.

V usage is TRBV20-1 and J usage is TRBJ2-3, with D possibly being TRBD2 (5 bases). The germline V and J ends were trimmed by 3 bases and 2 bases, with 18 bases remaining between them. Germline CDR1 DFQATT, CDR2 SNEGSKA (reference sequence). This CDR3 has 16 amino acids. CDR3 protein: CSASVGGSWDTDTQYF. CDR3 bases: TGCAGTGCTAGCGTCGGTGGGAGTTGGGACACAGATACGCAGTATTTT.

This clonotype was counted at least ten times. V usage is TRBV3-1 and J usage is TRBJ2-3; 10 bases line up with TRBD1. The V gene's germline CDR1 is LGHDT and CDR2 YNNKEL (reference sequence). This CDR3 comprises 17 residues. V dropped 1 base and J dropped 6; count of bases not matched to a gene: 10. The CDR3 DNA follows: TGTGCCAGCAGCCAAGTCGGGGACAGGGGACCGCGGGATACGCAGTATTTT. Its translation is CASSQVGDRGPRDTQYF.

This clonotype was seen at least ten times. The chain recombines TRBV7-2 with TRBJ2-7; 8 positions match TRBD2. The CDR3 spans 16 residues. Trimming removed 2 bases from V and 0 bases from J; junction bases left unmatched: 6. CDR1 is SGHTA and CDR2 is FQGNSA in the germline V gene. Here the CDR3 DNA reads TGTGCCAGCAGCTTAATCCCGGGGACTAGCTCCTACGAGCAGTACTTC. Amino acid sequence: CASSLIPGTSSYEQYF.

This clonotype was observed at least ten times. This sequence joins TRBV27 and TRBJ2-7, with 7 nucleotides matching TRBD2. After removal of 5 bases from V and 2 bases from J, the junction contained 9 bases not matched to a gene. This CDR3 has 15 amino acids. The germline V gene has CDR1 MNHEY and CDR2 SMNVEV (reference sequence). CDR3 sequence (DNA): TGTGCCAGCAGTCCTAGAGCGGGGCGGGCCTACGAGCAGTACTTC. It encodes CASSPRAGRAYEQYF.

Only a few counts were recorded for this clonotype. The chain has TRBV12-3 or TRBV12-4 and TRBJ1-1; D ambiguous. This CDR3 spans 13 amino acids. Trimming cost V 2 bases and J 2 bases, with 6 bases left between them. The CDR3 loop reads CASSLMVNTEAFF. In DNA, the CDR3 is TGTGCCAGCAGTTTAATGGTAAACACTGAAGCTTTCTTT.

This clonotype was seen at least ten times. The V and J genes are TRBV7-8 and TRBJ2-1; tentative D call: TRBD2 (6 bases). Germline lookup yields CDR1 SGHVS and CDR2 FQNEAQ. There are 11 residues in the CDR3. V gave up 5 bases and J gave up 10 bases, with 9 bases separating them. The CDR3 spells CASSQSGEQFF. The DNA for the CDR3 is TGTGCCAGCAGCCAAAGCGGGGAGCAGTTCTTC.

This clonotype has ten or more counts. The rearrangement joins TRBV12-3 or TRBV12-4 to TRBJ2-7, with 11 bases aligning to TRBD1. The ends lost 4 bases at V and 3 bases at J; junction bases unmatched: 5. The CDR3 spans 15 residues. CDR3 protein: CASSSGTGGIYEQYF. The CDR3 coding sequence is TGTGCCAGCAGTTCCGGGACAGGGGGGATCTACGAGCAGTACTTC.

Many counts were recorded for this clonotype. The chain employs TRBV29-1 and TRBJ2-2; D not resolved. V was pared by 4 bases and J by 1 base, with 7 bases between. Germline assignment: CDR1 SQVTM and CDR2 ANQGSEA. There are 13 residues in the CDR3. The CDR3 loop is CSVASQNTGELFF. The CDR3 coding sequence is TGCAGCGTTGCTTCACAGAACACCGGGGAGCTGTTTTTT.

Comments on this clonotype: At one boundary the junction diverges from the germline segment, which might be a read error. V usage is TRBV19 and J usage is TRBJ2-1; 9 bases are shared with TRBD2. CDR3 length: 11 amino acids. Germline V CDR1 and CDR2: LNHDA, SQIVND (reference sequence). The CDR3 reads CASGTPGEQFF. The DNA of the CDR3 is TGCGCTAGCGGGACGCCTGGTGAGCAGTTCTTC.

This clonotype was recorded at least ten times. V and J are TRBV12-5 and TRBJ2-4; TRBD2 matches 8 bases. CDR3 length: 14 residues. The V and J ends lost 3 bases and 9 bases, in that order; junction bases with no gene match: 7. Germline lookup yields CDR1 LGHNT and CDR2 FRNRAP. The CDR3 here is CASGFIGGESIQYF. CDR3 bases: TGTGCTAGTGGTTTTATCGGGGGGGAAAGCATTCAGTACTTC.

This clonotype was seen ten or more times. V gene TRBV6-6 combines with J gene TRBJ1-4; a possible D gene is TRBD1 (5 bases). Trimming took off 4 bases at V and 4 bases at J, with 13 bases between the two ends. The CDR3 is made up of 15 amino acids. Germline assignment: CDR1 MNHNY and CDR2 SVGAGI (reference sequence). CDR3 nucleotide sequence: TGTGCCAGCAGTTCCGAGACAGCAATTAATGAAAAACTGTTTTTT. It is translated as CASSSETAINEKLFF.

At least ten counts were recorded for this clonotype. This chain joins TRBV5-6 and TRBJ1-2, with D unresolved. V was cut by 2 bases and J by 3 bases, with 11 bases left in between. The CDR3 is 14 residues long. From germline, CDR1 is SGHDT and CDR2 YYEEEE. The CDR3: CASSFVSADYGYTF. For the CDR3, the DNA is TGTGCCAGCAGCTTCGTATCTGCCGACTATGGCTACACCTTC.